The present T cell receptor beta chain was sequenced within a study of shared clonotypes between healthy human individuals. CD45RO-negative, CCR7-selected cells formed the naive CD8 fraction, which excluded terminally differentiated effector memory CD45RA+ cells. Assay used: immunoSEQ multiplex PCR; TCRdb lists only in-frame clones, some missing. The data show 650,000 to 800,000 clones, with 92% seen just once and approximately 24% held by the top ten. On this clone: This CDR3 is also generated by other DNA sequences in the sample.

Germline V lookup: CDR1 SEHNR, CDR2 FQNEAQ (reference sequence). V lost 8 bases, J lost 2 bases, and 3 bases lay in between. This CDR3 contains 10 residues. J is TRBJ1-1 and V is TRBV7-9; no definite D call. The source material was naive CD8+ T cells sorted from blood. This sequence was found in a man in his thirties or forties in good health. The CDR3 reads CASENTEAFF. The CDR3 nucleotides read TGTGCCAGCGAAAACACTGAAGCTTTCTTT.